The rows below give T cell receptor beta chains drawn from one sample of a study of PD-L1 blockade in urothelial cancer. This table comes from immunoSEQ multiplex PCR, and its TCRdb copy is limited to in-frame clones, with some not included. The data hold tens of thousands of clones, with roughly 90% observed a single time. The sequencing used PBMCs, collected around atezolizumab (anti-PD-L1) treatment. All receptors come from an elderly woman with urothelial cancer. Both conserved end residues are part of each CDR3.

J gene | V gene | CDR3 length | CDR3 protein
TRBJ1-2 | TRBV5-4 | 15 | CASSYGTDTNYGYTF
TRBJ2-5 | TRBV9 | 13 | CASSVAGSETQYF
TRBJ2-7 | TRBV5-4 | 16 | CASSLKTSGTPYEQYF
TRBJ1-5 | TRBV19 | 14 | CASSIRVSNQPQHF
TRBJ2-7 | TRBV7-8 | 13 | CASSLVQDYEQYF
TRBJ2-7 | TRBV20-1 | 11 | CSAKTGIEQYF
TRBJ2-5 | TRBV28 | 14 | CASTRDRNSETQYF
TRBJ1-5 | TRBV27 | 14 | CATQGGTGIGPQHF
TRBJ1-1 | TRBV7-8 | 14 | CASSGGALNTEAFF
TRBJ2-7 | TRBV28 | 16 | CASTSWTSGRTYEQYF
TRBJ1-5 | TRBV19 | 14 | CASTNLNSNQPQHF
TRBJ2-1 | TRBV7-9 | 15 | CASSPGLGSYNEQFF
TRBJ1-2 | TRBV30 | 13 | CAWSVSSSWGYTF
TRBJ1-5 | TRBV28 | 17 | CASSRVPGRGNNQPQHF
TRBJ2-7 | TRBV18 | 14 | CASSPPAVPYEQYF
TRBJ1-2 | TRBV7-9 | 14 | CASSSITGNYGYTF
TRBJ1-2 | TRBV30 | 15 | CAWSATQGASSGYTF
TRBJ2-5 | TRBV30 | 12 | CAWSVLWETQYF
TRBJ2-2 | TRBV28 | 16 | CASTPGDRVNTGELFF
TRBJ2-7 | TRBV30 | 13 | CAWHRRDYNEQYF
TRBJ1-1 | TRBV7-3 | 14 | CASSLTGGNTEAFF
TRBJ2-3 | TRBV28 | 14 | CASSLGWGDRAQYF
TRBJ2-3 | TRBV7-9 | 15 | CASSSTSGRTDTQYF
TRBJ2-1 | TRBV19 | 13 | CASSTSGRNEQFF
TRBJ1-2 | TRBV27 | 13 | CASSFTGANGYTF
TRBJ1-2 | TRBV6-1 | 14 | CASSGRASNYGYTF
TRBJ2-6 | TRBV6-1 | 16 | CASSDQFGSGANVLTF
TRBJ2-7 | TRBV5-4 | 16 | CASSSNHRGLSYEQYF
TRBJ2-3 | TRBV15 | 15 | CATTGGQGSLDTQYF
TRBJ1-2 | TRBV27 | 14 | CASSSPRTKDGYTF
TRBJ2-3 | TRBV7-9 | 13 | CASSFNSGRAQYF
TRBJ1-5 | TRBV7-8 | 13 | CASSLVGNQPQHF
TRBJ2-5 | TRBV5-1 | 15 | CASSLDRTAGETQYF
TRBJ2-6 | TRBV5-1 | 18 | CASSSGGSNAHRANVLTF
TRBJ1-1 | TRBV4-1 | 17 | CASSQVLGRRADTEAFF
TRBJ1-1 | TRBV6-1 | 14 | CASSEGQENTEAFF
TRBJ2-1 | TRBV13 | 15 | CASSPTSTPTWEQFF